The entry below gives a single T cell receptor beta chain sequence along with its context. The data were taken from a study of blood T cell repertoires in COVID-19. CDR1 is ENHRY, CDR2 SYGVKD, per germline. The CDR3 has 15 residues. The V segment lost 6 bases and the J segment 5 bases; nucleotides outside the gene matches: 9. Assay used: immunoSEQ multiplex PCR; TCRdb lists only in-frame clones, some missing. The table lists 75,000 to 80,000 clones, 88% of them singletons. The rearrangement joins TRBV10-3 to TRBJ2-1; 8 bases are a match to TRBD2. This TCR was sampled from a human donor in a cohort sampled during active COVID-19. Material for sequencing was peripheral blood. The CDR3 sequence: CAISGAGAGNNEQFF. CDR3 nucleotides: TGTGCCATCAGCGGAGCGGGGGCTGGGAACAATGAGCAGTTCTTC.